This TCR beta chain was observed in a study of blood T cell repertoires in COVID-19. Overall study context: Sample material is recorded as cDNA or gDNA derived from T cells, B-cell-depleted T cells, or PBMCs.

CDR3 length: 16 amino acids. Losses at the gene ends were 4 bases for V and 1 base for J; bases not matched to a gene: 6. CDR1 and CDR2 from the germline V gene are SGHNT and YYREEE (reference sequence). Profiling relied on immunoSEQ multiplex PCR, and the TCRdb table lists in-frame clones only, not all of them. The sample lists fewer than 200,000 clones, around 87% seen once, with about 2.6% in the top ten. V usage is TRBV5-4 and J usage is TRBJ2-2, with 8 bases that match TRBD2. The sequence was collected from an elderly woman with COVID-19, enrolled during active disease. The source material was peripheral blood. The CDR3 nucleotides are TGTGCCAGCAGCCCGGGAGGGCAGGGGAACACCGGGGAGCTGTTTTTT. Translated: CASSPGGQGNTGELFF.